The 10 T cell receptor beta chains listed next were all sequenced from one sample in a study of blood T cell repertoires in COVID-19. The protocol was immunoSEQ multiplex PCR, while the TCRdb copy is restricted to in-frame clones and leaves out a portion. In the table there are more than 95,000 clones, about 83% of which are singletons. The source material was peripheral blood. These TCRs come from a human donor in a cohort sampled during active COVID-19.

The gene calls are TRBV7-2 and TRBJ2-5; D unclear. Looked up from germline, CDR1 is SGHTA and CDR2 is FQGNSA. The CDR3 length is 13 residues. The ends were cut back, 8 bases at V and 1 base at J, with 11 bases in the middle. The CDR3 DNA is TGTGCCAGCGTCGGTCCGGGCCAAGAGACCCAGTACTTC. It specifies CASVGPGQETQYF.

The table lists this clone with a count of one. The chain is built from TRBV5-1 and TRBJ2-1; 7 bases are a match to TRBD1. The germline V gene has CDR1 SGHRS and CDR2 YFSETQ. With 4 bases clipped from V and 7 bases from J, the junction kept 2 bases outside the gene matches. CDR3 length: 12 residues. CDR3 loop: CASSIQGNEQFF. CDR3 sequence (DNA): TGCGCCAGCAGCATACAGGGGAATGAGCAGTTCTTC.

The gene calls are TRBV18 and TRBJ2-7, with 11 nucleotides matching TRBD2. This CDR3 has 14 residues. Per germline, CDR1 KGHSH and CDR2 LQKENI. Losses at the gene ends were 3 bases for V and 6 bases for J; bases not matched to a gene: 4. The CDR3 protein is CASSPTSGSGEQYF. CDR3 coding DNA: TGTGCCAGCTCACCCACTAGCGGGAGTGGCGAGCAGTACTTC.

This chain links TRBV2 with TRBJ2-5; the match to TRBD1 covers 9 bases. The CDR3 has 13 amino acids. V shed 8 bases and J 5 bases; nucleotides not matched to a gene: 6. CDR1 is SNHLY and CDR2 is FYNNEI in the germline V gene. DNA of the CDR3: TGTGCCAGCGGGTGGGACAGGGAGGAGACCCAGTACTTC. It is translated as CASGWDREETQYF.

The chain combines TRBV28 with TRBJ1-2; D gene ambiguous. Germline V lookup: CDR1 MDHEN, CDR2 SYDVKM. V shed 2 bases and J shed 4 bases, with 5 bases lying between them. The CDR3 length is 12 residues. For the CDR3, the DNA is TGTGCCAGCAGTTTACGTCCCTATGGCTACACCTTC. Protein sequence: CASSLRPYGYTF.

This clone was observed a handful of times. The chain carries TRBV10-3 and TRBJ1-5; tentatively, D is TRBD1 (6 bases). Looked up from germline, CDR1 is ENHRY and CDR2 is SYGVKD. V lost 0 bases to trimming and J lost 3 bases, with 12 bases between them. The CDR3 length is 16 residues. CDR3 bases: TGTGCCATCAGTGAGTCAACAGGGATAGCCAATCAGCCCCAGCATTTT. Its protein product is CAISESTGIANQPQHF.

The chain couples TRBV30 to TRBJ1-2; perhaps TRBD1 as D (5 bases). The CDR3 spans 12 residues. Germline V gives CDR1 GTSNPN, CDR2 SVGIG (reference sequence). Trimming removed 4 bases at V and 2 bases at J, with 8 bases between. The CDR3 loop is CAWNQGNYGYTF. The CDR3, as DNA: TGTGCCTGGAATCAGGGAAACTATGGCTACACCTTC.

V and J are TRBV9 and TRBJ2-5; 11 bases are a match to TRBD2. CDR3 length equals 17 residues. The germline CDR1 and CDR2 sequences are SGDLS and YYNGEE. Trimming cost V 3 bases and J 5 bases; bases outside gene matches: 12. The DNA of the CDR3 is TGTGCCAGCAGCGCCGATTCGGGGGCTAGCGGGAGGGAGACCCAGTACTTC. Protein product: CASSADSGASGRETQYF.

This chain connects TRBV6-5 to TRBJ2-1; D possibly corresponds to TRBD2 (5 bases). The V gene's germline CDR1 is MNHEY and CDR2 SVGAGI. The CDR3 is 14 residues long. V was clipped by 8 bases and J by 4 bases, with 15 bases between them. CDR3 region: CASWSGSRYNEQFF. The CDR3 DNA is TGTGCCAGCTGGTCGGGGTCCCGATACAATGAGCAGTTCTTC.

About this clone itself: The junction shows a germline mismatch at one end, possibly a read error. This sequence joins TRBV6-6 and TRBJ1-4; D not certain. CDR3 length: 14 amino acids. CDR1 is MNHNY, CDR2 SVGAGI, per germline (reference sequence). CDR3 bases: TGTGCCAGCAGTTCGGGAGGTACTACTGAAAAACTGTTTTTT. It is translated as CASSSGGTTEKLFF.